This T cell receptor (beta chain) was sequenced during a study of blood T cell repertoires in COVID-19. Study background: COVID-19 samples collected from the United States, Italy and Spain covered acute and convalescent phases. The analysed material was cDNA or gDNA that came from T cells, B-cell-depleted T cells, or PBMCs.

Original processing methods: Amplification of reference gene primers provided the estimated nucleated cell counts. Sequencing used immunoSEQ multiplex PCR; TCRdb keeps in-frame clones, though not all of them. The DNA was the basis for D and trimming; V, J and clone size are from that table. The sample lists some 180,000 clones; under 80% were seen once. CDR3 length: 14 amino acids. CDR1 and CDR2 (germline): KGHDR, SFDVKD. The V end was cut by 2 bases, the J end by 5 bases, with 10 bases between. Material for sequencing was peripheral blood. V gene TRBV24-1 combines with J gene TRBJ2-3, with D perhaps TRBD1 (6 bases). The TCR originated in a man aged 45-60 years who had recovered from COVID-19. This chain's CDR3 is CATSDSDRRDTQYF. CDR3 in DNA: TGTGCCACCAGTGATTCCGACAGGAGAGATACGCAGTATTTT.